Listed below are T cell receptor beta chains from one sample, sequenced in a study of breast tumors, draining lymph nodes, adjacent tissues. TCRdb reprocessed the multiplex PCR reads with MiXCR, giving one entry per CDR3 protein. The sample carries about 14,000 distinct CDR3 sequences, approximately 60% recorded once. The sequenced sample consisted of tumor-adjacent breast tissue. All receptors come from a female donor with breast cancer. Some clones in this sample may be carry-over from other donors' samples. Each CDR3 is given with its conserved first and last residue. A D gene is named only where the DNA matches it firmly. Part of the rows lack a size; the others show once, few, many or a class for expanded clones.

v_gene	j_gene	d_gene	abundance	CDR3aa	CDR3nt
TRBV14	TRBJ1-2	TRBD1	-	CASSRGQGVWGYTF	TGTGCCAGCAGCCGAGGACAGGGGGTTTGGGGCTACACCTTC
TRBV7-9	TRBJ2-3	TRBD2	many	CASSLDGGISTDTQYF	TGTGCCAGCAGCTTAGACGGGGGGATTAGCACAGATACGCAGTATTTT
TRBV20-1	TRBJ1-2	-	-	CSARISGDLWPYGYTF	TGCAGTGCTAGAATTAGTGGGGACCTATGGCCCTATGGCTACACCTTC
TRBV10-3	TRBJ2-7	-	-	CAISESTGAGDEQYF	TGTGCCATCAGTGAGTCGACGGGGGCGGGGGACGAGCAGTACTTC
TRBV4-1	TRBJ2-7	TRBD1	once	CASSQGEDRGFHEQYF	TGCGCCAGCAGCCAAGGAGAGGACAGGGGGTTCCACGAGCAGTACTTC
TRBV20-1	TRBJ2-7	TRBD1	-	CSARTGVIYEQYF	TGCAGTGCTAGGACAGGGGTTATATACGAGCAGTACTTC
TRBV6-5	TRBJ1-5	-	-	CASSSGNGQPQHF	TGTGCCAGCAGTTCGGGGAACGGTCAGCCCCAGCATTTT
TRBV20-1	TRBJ2-1	TRBD2	-	CSASPPGTSGNEQFF	TGCAGTGCTTCGCCCCCGGGGACTAGCGGGAATGAGCAGTTCTTC
TRBV20-1	TRBJ2-7	TRBD2	-	CSARDVSGNYEQYF	TGCAGTGCTAGAGACGTTAGCGGGAACTACGAGCAGTACTTC
TRBV7-2	TRBJ2-7	TRBD1	-	CASSPGLQGAHEQYF	TGTGCCAGCAGCCCAGGCCTACAGGGGGCCCACGAGCAGTACTTC
TRBV5-1	TRBJ1-3	-	medium-sized	CASSTQGTSGNTIYF	TGCGCCAGCAGCACCCAGGGGACCTCTGGAAACACCATATATTTT
TRBV7-9	TRBJ1-2	-	few	CASSSQGKGYGYTF	TGTGCCAGCAGCTCTCAGGGGAAGGGCTATGGCTACACCTTC
TRBV6-1	TRBJ2-7	-	once	CASSEGIGFSYEQYF	TGTGCCAGCAGTGAAGGGATTGGGTTTTCCTACGAGCAGTACTTC
TRBV7-9	TRBJ2-7	-	medium-sized	CASSSERRTTEQYF	TGTGCCAGCAGCTCGGAAAGGCGTACCACCGAGCAGTACTTC
TRBV19	TRBJ1-2	-	-	CASSIGRQPGGYTF	TGTGCCAGTAGTATAGGTCGACAGCCCGGGGGCTACACCTTC
TRBV5-6	TRBJ1-6	-	-	CASSESDPGRNSPLHF	TGTGCCAGCAGCGAGTCGGACCCAGGCAGGAATTCACCCCTCCACTTT
TRBV28	TRBJ1-1	TRBD1	-	CASSPLGTVNTEAFF	TGTGCCAGCAGTCCCCTAGGGACAGTAAACACTGAAGCTTTCTTT
TRBV25-1	TRBJ2-7	-	-	CASSERLAGVSEQYF	TGTGCCAGCAGTGAGCGCCTAGCAGGAGTTTCCGAGCAGTACTTC
TRBV7-9	TRBJ2-7	-	-	CASSLMVEGEQYF	TGTGCCAGCAGCTTAATGGTGGAGGGGGAGCAGTACTTC
TRBV2	TRBJ2-1	-	-	CAGRISYEQFF	TGTGCCGGGAGGATTTCATATGAGCAGTTCTTC
TRBV7-9	TRBJ1-4	TRBD1	-	CASSIRQGSHEKLFF	TGTGCCAGCAGCATCCGACAGGGATCGCATGAAAAACTGTTTTTT
TRBV7-2	TRBJ2-7	-	medium-sized	CASSLTAGLGEQYF	TGTGCCAGCAGCTTAACCGCCGGGTTAGGAGAGCAGTACTTC
TRBV28	TRBJ1-2	-	many	CASSPLDRNYGYTF	TGTGCCAGCAGTCCCCTCGACAGAAACTATGGCTACACCTTC
TRBV20-1	TRBJ1-5	-	medium-sized	CSAPDGTSRRPQHF	TGCAGTGCCCCCGACGGGACGTCAAGGAGGCCCCAGCATTTT
TRBV20-1	TRBJ2-5	TRBD2	-	CSAPASGGGETQYF	TGCAGTGCCCCCGCTAGCGGGGGTGGTGAGACCCAGTACTTC
TRBV20-1	TRBJ2-7	-	-	CSASVYEQYF	TGCAGTGCTAGTGTTTACGAGCAGTACTTC
TRBV12-3/TRBV12-4	TRBJ2-5	-	many	CASSAQVDSQETQYF	TGTGCCAGCAGCGCCCAAGTGGACAGCCAAGAGACCCAGTACTTC
TRBV7-9	TRBJ2-1	-	-	CASSLAGSYNEQFF	TGTGCCAGCAGCTTAGCTGGGTCCTACAATGAGCAGTTCTTC
TRBV10-3	TRBJ2-5	-	-	CAISESLTGTRQETQYF	TGTGCCATCAGTGAGTCGCTTACAGGGACCCGCCAAGAGACCCAGTACTTC
TRBV10-3	TRBJ1-3	TRBD1	once	CAISENGQVGNTIYF	TGTGCCATCAGTGAGAATGGACAGGTTGGAAACACCATATATTTT
TRBV20-1	TRBJ2-2	-	-	CSARRTGTSRTGELFF	TGCAGTGCTCGACGAACCGGGACCTCCCGAACCGGGGAGCTGTTTTTT
TRBV29-1	TRBJ2-3	TRBD2	once	CSATRVAGSTDTQYF	TGCAGCGCCACGAGGGTAGCGGGGAGCACAGATACGCAGTATTTT